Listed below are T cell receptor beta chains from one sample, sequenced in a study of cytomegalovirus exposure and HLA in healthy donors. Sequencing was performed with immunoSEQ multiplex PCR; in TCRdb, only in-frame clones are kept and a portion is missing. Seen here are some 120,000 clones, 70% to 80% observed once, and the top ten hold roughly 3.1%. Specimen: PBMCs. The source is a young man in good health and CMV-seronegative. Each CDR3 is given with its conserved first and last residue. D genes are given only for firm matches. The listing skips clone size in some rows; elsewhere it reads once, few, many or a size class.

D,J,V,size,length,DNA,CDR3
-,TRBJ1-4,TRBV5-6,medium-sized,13,TGTGCCAGCAGCTTGGTCAGGGAAGAAAAACTGTTTTTT,CASSLVREEKLFF
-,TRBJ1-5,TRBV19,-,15,TGTGCCAGTAGTCGACAGCCGTATAGCAATCAGCCCCAGCATTTT,CASSRQPYSNQPQHF
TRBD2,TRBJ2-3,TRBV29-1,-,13,TGCAGCGTTGGACTAGCGGCGGGGGATACGCAGTATTTT,CSVGLAAGDTQYF
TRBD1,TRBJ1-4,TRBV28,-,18,TGTGCCAGCAGTTTAGACAATTTACAGGGGGGGCGAAGGGAAAAACTGTTTTTT,CASSLDNLQGGRREKLFF
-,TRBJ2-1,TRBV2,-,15,TGTGCCAGCAGTGAAGCGGTGGGCAACCACAATGAGCAGTTCTTC,CASSEAVGNHNEQFF
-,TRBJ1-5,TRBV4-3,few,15,TGCGCCAGCAGCCAAGAGAAGGAGTGGCCCCAGAACCAGCATTTT,CASSQEKEWPQNQHF
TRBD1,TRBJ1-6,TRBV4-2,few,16,TGTGCCAGCAGCCAAGCTGGGACAGGGAATAATTCACCCCTCCACTTT,CASSQAGTGNNSPLHF
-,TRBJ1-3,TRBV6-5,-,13,TGTGCCAGCAAAAAGAGCTCTGGAAACACCATATATTTT,CASKKSSGNTIYF
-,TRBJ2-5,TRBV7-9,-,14,TGTGCCAGCAGCTTACGAGAAATTCAAGAGACCCAGTACTTC,CASSLREIQETQYF
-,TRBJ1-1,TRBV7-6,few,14,TGTGCCAGCAGCGCAGTTGGGGCGAACACTGAAGCTTTCTTT,CASSAVGANTEAFF
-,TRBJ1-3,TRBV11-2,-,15,TGTGCCAGCAGCCCTACCCGGGTTTCTGGAAACACCATATATTTT,CASSPTRVSGNTIYF